This T cell receptor (beta chain) was documented in a study of shared clonotypes between healthy human individuals (dated by TCRdb to about 2020). Context from the whole study: The cohort comprised a couple of women and a few men aged 18 to 49 years. For each donor, three plates each were used for CD4 naive and CD4 memory, two plates were used for CD8 naive, and one plate was used for CD8 memory. Each donor's leukapheresis produced roughly between about 0.8 and 8.9 billion PBMCs. Different laboratories and diverse techniques were used to prepare libraries and sequence TCR repertoires, to increase sequencing depth and limit assay-specific biases. The study deeply sequenced blood TCR repertoires of about 5 healthy adults to estimate repertoire size and the extent of clonotype sharing between individuals. What the work shows at the level of the full study, not this receptor alone: Only blood was sampled, and tissue TCR repertoires likely differ from those in blood. Estimated clonotype richness was generally larger for naive than for memory subsets. Compared with non-shared clonotypes, clonotypes shared by all four sorted-subset donors had higher generation probabilities. Across four donors, approximately 4.6% of naive CD4, approximately 3.6% of naive CD8, about 2% of memory CD4, and approximately 0.4% of memory CD8 clonotypes were shared. Because the study included a small number of donors, the genetic and exposure-history diversity represented was limited. Pairwise subsampling led to the expectation that sequencing depth would affect the degree of clonotype sharing among donors. Incomplete sequencing was indicated by rarefaction of sorted-subset datasets, despite the large sequencing depth.

V is reduced by 0 bases and J by 3 bases, leaving a spacing of 7 bases between them. CDR1 and CDR2 are drawn from the germline V gene: SGDLS, YYNGEE. From cysteine to phenylalanine, the CDR3 is 14 amino acids long. Just the 42-base CDR3 DNA is kept, in frame starting at base 1. In regard to this clone: Its antigen is unknown. Base qualities are not at hand, and no much larger clone is one base apart.

Using the deep immunoSEQ assay, multiplex PCR amplified TCR CDR3 regions from genomic DNA. Genomic DNA extracted from each cell subset was distributed evenly over all wells of several immunoSEQ 96-well plates, and each plate served as one replicate. Each replicate PCR for sorted subsets received 200 ng genomic DNA, equal to about 30,000 T cell genomes. The purified libraries were quantified using a Qubit 3.0 fluorometer, sized with a Bioanalyzer 2100, and then quantified again using the KAPA Library Quantification kit. A separate single-read 150-cycle Illumina NextSeq 550 flow cell was used to sequence each immunoSEQ 96-well plate. Processing in the source paper ran as follows. The immunoSEQ output contained only junctional sequences without quality scores, so filtering could not match that applied to full-length reads. To assign V/J genes and CDR3, sequences were annotated against IMGT germline references using PyIR, a Python wrapper for IgBLAST v1.9. Reads were filtered out if the reads had weak V/J assignments (E-value above 1e-6), no CDR3, stop codons, out-of-frame junctions, or ambiguous translated residues. A V3J clonotype was defined by an identical inferred V gene, J gene, and CDR3 amino acid sequence. Percentage overlap between repertoires was computed as shared unique clonotypes divided by the size of the smaller repertoire. Three approaches were used to assess repertoire richness: RTK rarefaction, the Chao1 estimator, and Recon v2.1 estimates of unobserved clonotypes. For all TCRbeta clonotypes obtained by the gDNA method from several donors, generation probabilities were computed with OLGA. The table comes from immuneACCESS by way of TCRdb, which keeps in-frame sequences with V and J called. Part of the clones is missing from these tables; in studies checked, under half for an unresolved V gene and the rest for unknown reasons. Clone size and the V and J calls come from that table; the DNA yielded D and trimming. The sample includes some 2,500,000 clones, with roughly 90% observed a single time. The leading ten clones occupy about 0.36% of the sample.

Donors were healthy HIV-negative adults with no recently reported acute infections or vaccinations. Only Caucasian adults living in Nashville, Tennessee, USA were represented among the donors. CD4+ T cells were enriched by magnetic negative selection; naive cells were then positively selected on CD45RA, and the negative fraction formed the memory subset. Blood was collected by leukapheresis, and PBMCs were isolated by Ficoll-Histopaque density gradient centrifugation and then cryopreserved in liquid nitrogen vapor phase. Analytical flow cytometry was used to check the purity and quantity of every magnetically sorted T cell population. From each sorted fraction, genomic DNA was isolated and quantified by UV absorbance on a Nanodrop 2000c.

The V and J genes are TRBV9 and TRBJ1-5; the D gene assignment is ambiguous. This clonotype was obtained from a man between 18 and 35 years old in good health. Some clones in this sample may be carry-over from other donors' samples. Sequencing was performed on naive CD4+ T cells from PBMCs. What the cell subset or site label conveys for this sample: CD45RA+ positively selected. The CDR3 has the sequence CASSVDSTNQPQHF. The DNA is as follows: TGTGCCAGCAGCGTAGATAGTACCAATCAGCCCCAGCATTTT.